This T cell receptor (beta chain) was retrieved from a study of OX40 agonist ivuxolimab in advanced cancers. Study-wide context: Prior anti-PD-1, anti-PD-L1 or anti-CTLA-4 therapy was allowed; approximately 40% had some.

In germline, CDR1 is SGHRS, CDR2 YFSETQ. This CDR3 is built from 15 residues. With 0 bases clipped from V and 5 bases from J, the junction kept 3 bases outside the gene matches. The protocol was immunoSEQ multiplex PCR, while the TCRdb copy is restricted to in-frame clones and leaves out a portion. Of tens of thousands of clones in the sample, about 88% were seen once. This specimen was CD4+ or CD8+ T cells sorted from blood, taken in a trial of the OX40 agonist ivuxolimab. The sequence derives from an adult with an advanced solid tumor such as melanoma, head and neck, liver or kidney cancer. This rearrangement joins TRBV5-1 to TRBJ2-2, with 8 nucleotides matching TRBD1. The CDR3 protein is CASSLGRGLTGELFF. Written as DNA, the CDR3 is TGCGCCAGCAGCTTGGGCAGGGGGCTTACCGGGGAGCTGTTTTTT.